This T cell receptor beta chain was captured in a study of blood T cell repertoires in COVID-19. On the study more broadly: The cDNA or gDNA used as material had been derived from T cells, B-cell-depleted T cells, or PBMCs.

Germline V gives CDR1 SGHKS, CDR2 YYEKEE (reference sequence). The CDR3 has 17 residues. V lost 0 bases to trimming and J lost 6 bases, with 16 bases between them. Original processing methods: Estimated nucleated cell counts came from reference gene primer amplification. The data were produced by immunoSEQ multiplex PCR, yet TCRdb's version contains in-frame clones alone and is incomplete. The V and J calls and clone size were taken over from that table, and D and trimming were inferred from the DNA. The profile covers some 80,000 clones, with roughly 86% appearing a single time and 4.5% to 5% taken by the ten largest. Only a few counts were recorded for this clone.

V gene TRBV5-5 combines with J gene TRBJ1-6; no definite D call. Sequenced material: peripheral blood. The origin of this receptor is a man aged 50 to 59 with active or convalescent COVID-19. DNA of the CDR3: TGTGCCAGCAGCTTGGATGCGGCGTTTTTAAGTAATTCACCCCTCCACTTT. This translates into CASSLDAAFLSNSPLHF.